These T cell receptor beta chains were read from a single sample in a study of CD8+CD57+ T cells in acquired aplastic anemia. TCRdb reprocessed the reads via MiXCR and lists one record per CDR3 protein. This sample carries roughly 500,000 distinct CDR3 sequences, about a third of them seen once, and the ten largest clones take 0.75% to 0.95%. The sequenced sample consisted of sorted CD4+, CD8+, or CD8+CD57+ T cells (not recorded which) from PBMCs. The origin of the receptors is a human donor with aplastic anemia. Both conserved end residues are part of each CDR3. The D gene is left open where the match is weak. Clone size appears in some rows only: once, few, many, or a class for an expanded clone.

CDR3 DNA: TGCAGCGTTGATCCGCACCTAGGTGGCTACACCTTC; CDR3 protein: CSVDPHLGGYTF; J gene: TRBJ1-2; V gene: TRBV29-1; clone size: -; D gene: -
CDR3 DNA: TGTGCCAGTAGTAGAGGCCAGGGCGCAGGAAACACCATATATTTT; CDR3 protein: CASSRGQGAGNTIYF; J gene: TRBJ1-3; V gene: TRBV19; clone size: many; D gene: -
CDR3 DNA: TGCGCCAGCAGCGGCGGGTCCGGGACTAGCGGGAAAGAGCAGTACTTC; CDR3 protein: CASSGGSGTSGKEQYF; J gene: TRBJ2-7; V gene: TRBV5-1; clone size: few; D gene: TRBD2
CDR3 DNA: TGCAGCGCGGGACAGGGGTCCACAGATACGCAGTATTTT; CDR3 protein: CSAGQGSTDTQYF; J gene: TRBJ2-3; V gene: TRBV29-1; clone size: -; D gene: TRBD1
CDR3 DNA: TGCGCCAGCAGCCTTTCTGGTAGCAGGAACACTGAAGCTTTCTTT; CDR3 protein: CASSLSGSRNTEAFF; J gene: TRBJ1-1; V gene: TRBV5-1; clone size: few; D gene: -
CDR3 DNA: TGTGCCACCAGTTCTGGAGACAGCTATGGCTACACCTTC; CDR3 protein: CATSSGDSYGYTF; J gene: TRBJ1-2; V gene: TRBV15; clone size: many; D gene: -
CDR3 DNA: TGTGCCAGTAGTATAGTAGGGGGCAGGGAGACCCAGTACTTC; CDR3 protein: CASSIVGGRETQYF; J gene: TRBJ2-5; V gene: TRBV19; clone size: -; D gene: TRBD1
CDR3 DNA: TGTGCCAGTAGTGCTACGTTCACAGGTAGCTCCTATAATTCACCCCTCCACTTT; CDR3 protein: CASSATFTGSSYNSPLHF; J gene: TRBJ1-6; V gene: TRBV19; clone size: -; D gene: -
CDR3 DNA: TGCAGTGCTTCCTCAGCGAGGAACACTGAAGCTTTCTTT; CDR3 protein: CSASSARNTEAFF; J gene: TRBJ1-1; V gene: TRBV20-1; clone size: few; D gene: -
CDR3 DNA: TGTGCCAGCAGCCTTCCGGGACTCTCCACGAACACCGGGGAGCTGTTTTTT; CDR3 protein: CASSLPGLSTNTGELFF; J gene: TRBJ2-2; V gene: TRBV3-1; clone size: -; D gene: -
CDR3 DNA: TGTGCCAGCAGCCCCCAAAGCGGCCGCTACGAGCAGTACTTC; CDR3 protein: CASSPQSGRYEQYF; J gene: TRBJ2-7; V gene: TRBV7-6; clone size: many; D gene: -
CDR3 DNA: TGTGCCAGCAGGGGGACGTCAAACAATCAGCCCCAGCATTTT; CDR3 protein: CASRGTSNNQPQHF; J gene: TRBJ1-5; V gene: TRBV2; clone size: many; D gene: -
CDR3 DNA: TGCAGTGCTAGAGATGTAGCGGGAGTGCACGAGCAGTACTTC; CDR3 protein: CSARDVAGVHEQYF; J gene: TRBJ2-7; V gene: TRBV20-1; clone size: many; D gene: TRBD2
CDR3 DNA: TGCAGTGCTAGAGATCAGCAGAGTGAAGCTTTCTTT; CDR3 protein: CSARDQQSEAFF; J gene: TRBJ1-1; V gene: TRBV20-1; clone size: few; D gene: -
CDR3 DNA: TGTGCCAGCAGCATACTAACGGGGCTCACTGGCCGGACGCAGTATTTT; CDR3 protein: CASSILTGLTGRTQYF; J gene: TRBJ2-3; V gene: TRBV7-3; clone size: few; D gene: -
CDR3 DNA: TGCAGTGCTAGTGGACCGGGACTAGCCTACGAGCAGTACTTC; CDR3 protein: CSASGPGLAYEQYF; J gene: TRBJ2-7; V gene: TRBV20-1; clone size: many; D gene: TRBD2